This T cell receptor beta chain derives from a study of T cells after yellow fever vaccination. On this clonotype itself: What it recognizes is unknown.

Notes on the study in general: A limited proportion of clonotypes was detected within both the CD4 and CD8 compartments. Among primary-vaccination clones, most reappeared after the booster, at 96% for CD4 and more than 75% for CD8. Sorted repertoires could include abundant contaminating clonotypes from bulk cells.

This CDR3 contains 13 residues. CDR1 and CDR2 from the germline V gene are SGHDT and YYEEEE. Trimming took off 4 bases at V and 5 bases at J, with 12 bases between the two ends. TCRdb itself ran the 5' RACE reads through MiXCR, one entry per CDR3 protein. The data contain roughly 74,000 distinct CDR3 sequences, around 7% of them singletons. The sequences come from CD8+ T cells sorted from PBMCs, collected 5 days after the first yellow fever vaccination. This chain connects TRBV5-6 to TRBJ2-5, with D possibly TRBD1 on 5 matching bases. The receptor was derived from a man aged 18 to 35 who received the YFV17D yellow fever vaccine. CDR3 amino acids: CASSRPGLETQYF. The CDR3 nucleotides read TGTGCCAGCAGCCGTCCAGGGCTGGAGACCCAGTACTTC.